This is a list of T cell receptor beta chains from one sample in a study of blood T cell repertoires in COVID-19. Produced via immunoSEQ multiplex PCR; TCRdb's table is partial and in-frame only. This table has around 100,000 clones, 85% to 90% appearing once. The sequencing sample was made of peripheral blood. These receptors all stem from a human donor in a cohort sampled during active COVID-19. Both conserved end residues are part of each CDR3. The D gene is left open where the match is weak. Only some rows state a clone size, as once, few, many or a class for expanded clones.

TRBV28	TRBJ1-1	.	.	CASSGGRWAEAFF	TGTGCCAGCAGCGGGGGGCGGTGGGCTGAAGCTTTCTTT
TRBV5-4	TRBJ2-1	.	.	CASSPGTQASNEQFF	TGTGCCAGCAGCCCCGGGACTCAAGCCAGCAATGAGCAGTTCTTC
TRBV7-9	TRBJ2-7	.	.	CASSLASSYEQYF	TGTGCCAGCAGCTTAGCTAGCTCCTACGAGCAGTACTTC
TRBV19	TRBJ2-7	.	TRBD2	CASSTLAGYEQYF	TGTGCCAGTAGTACACTAGCGGGGTACGAGCAGTACTTC
TRBV10-2	TRBJ2-1	.	TRBD2	CASSTGLAYNEQFF	TGCGCCAGCTCTACGGGACTAGCGTACAATGAGCAGTTCTTC
TRBV19	TRBJ1-5	.	.	CASSIDRALRGPQHF	TGTGCCAGTAGTATAGATCGAGCCCTTCGGGGGCCCCAGCATTTT
TRBV14	TRBJ2-7	once	.	CASSQPGADPYEQYF	TGTGCCAGCAGCCAACCCGGAGCGGACCCTTACGAGCAGTACTTC
TRBV7-9	TRBJ1-1	.	.	CASGLDWDTEAFF	TGTGCCAGCGGCCTCGACTGGGACACTGAAGCTTTCTTT
TRBV7-2	TRBJ2-7	.	TRBD2	CASSSTGTRSGEQYF	TGTGCCAGCAGCTCAACCGGGACTAGGTCGGGTGAGCAGTACTTC
TRBV3-1/TRBV3-2	TRBJ2-7	.	TRBD1	CASSQDAGQGSYEQYF	TGTGCCAGCAGCCAAGATGCCGGACAGGGGTCCTACGAGCAGTACTTC
TRBV5-6	TRBJ2-5	.	.	CASSLSAIKTQYF	TGTGCCAGCAGCTTGAGTGCGATCAAGACCCAGTACTTC
TRBV5-1	TRBJ2-7	.	TRBD1	CASSGDGQGAYEQYF	TGCGCCAGCAGCGGGGATGGACAGGGGGCCTACGAGCAGTACTTC
TRBV20-1	TRBJ1-2	.	TRBD1	CSASSPDRGHGYTF	TGCAGTGCCAGTAGCCCGGACAGGGGGCATGGCTACACCTTC
TRBV11-3	TRBJ2-5	.	TRBD2	CASSFGGGRAQETQYF	TGTGCCAGCAGCTTTGGCGGGGGGAGAGCCCAAGAGACCCAGTACTTC
TRBV28	TRBJ2-7	.	TRBD1	CASRTPGTGYEQYF	TGTGCCAGCAGGACCCCCGGGACAGGGTACGAGCAGTACTTC
TRBV2	TRBJ1-1	.	TRBD1	CASSRQGLNTEAFF	TGTGCCAGCAGTAGACAGGGATTGAACACTGAAGCTTTCTTT
TRBV18	TRBJ2-1	.	TRBD1	CASSPGTGGFNEQFF	TGTGCCAGCTCACCAGGGACAGGCGGCTTCAATGAGCAGTTCTTC
TRBV6-5	TRBJ2-1	once	TRBD1	CASSGDRVTYNEQFF	TGTGCCAGCAGCGGCGACAGGGTCACCTACAATGAGCAGTTCTTC
TRBV7-9	TRBJ1-2	few	TRBD1	CASSLARRGQDGGYTF	TGTGCCAGCAGCTTAGCGCGGCGGGGACAGGACGGTGGCTACACCTTC
TRBV7-9	TRBJ2-7	.	.	CASSVGKGDSGEQYF	TGTGCCAGCAGCGTAGGTAAAGGGGATTCGGGCGAGCAGTACTTC
TRBV6-5	TRBJ2-1	.	TRBD2	CASGLGVAGGNEQFF	TGTGCCAGCGGACTAGGAGTAGCGGGGGGGAATGAGCAGTTCTTC
TRBV7-3	TRBJ2-5	.	.	CASSNPSEGETQYF	TGTGCCAGCAGCAACCCTAGCGAGGGGGAGACCCAGTACTTC
TRBV30	TRBJ1-3	.	TRBD1	CAWSHSGQTGNTIYF	TGTGCCTGGAGCCACTCGGGACAGACTGGAAACACCATATATTTT
TRBV28	TRBJ2-2	.	TRBD2	CASSLVLAGGSGTGELFF	TGTGCCAGCAGTTTAGTTCTAGCGGGAGGATCCGGCACCGGGGAGCTGTTTTTT
TRBV7-9	TRBJ2-1	.	TRBD2	CASSLSAHSPSGGQFF	TGTGCCAGCAGCTTATCGGCCCACAGTCCGTCGGGAGGGCAGTTCTTC
TRBV4-3	TRBJ1-3	.	.	CASSQDAGIGNTIYF	TGCGCCAGCAGCCAAGATGCAGGGATCGGAAACACCATATATTTT
TRBV5-5	TRBJ1-4	.	.	CASSWGEVKNEKLFF	TGTGCCAGCAGCTGGGGGGAGGTTAAAAATGAAAAACTGTTTTTT
TRBV4-1	TRBJ1-1	few	.	CASSSTSRGSFGDEEAFF	TGCGCCAGCAGCTCAACATCCCGCGGATCTTTTGGTGACGAAGAAGCTTTCTTT
TRBV15	TRBJ1-2	.	.	CATSRDRNYGYTF	TGTGCCACCAGCAGAGACCGGAACTATGGCTACACCTTC
TRBV6-6	TRBJ2-2	.	.	CASSYAVKDFTGELFF	TGTGCCAGCAGTTACGCGGTGAAGGATTTCACCGGGGAGCTGTTTTTT
TRBV4-1	TRBJ2-5	once	.	CASSQDFVRLAETQYF	TGCGCCAGCAGCCAAGATTTCGTTCGGTTAGCGGAGACCCAGTACTTC
TRBV2	TRBJ2-1	.	TRBD1	CAGDDRGPGNEQFF	TGTGCCGGGGACGACAGGGGGCCTGGCAATGAGCAGTTCTTC
TRBV19	TRBJ2-1	medium-sized	TRBD2	CASSTFTRTSGYLFEQFF	TGTGCCAGTAGTACATTTACCCGGACTAGCGGGTATTTATTTGAGCAGTTCTTC
TRBV28	TRBJ1-4	.	TRBD1	CASSLLGQSNEKLFF	TGTGCCAGCAGTTTACTGGGACAGAGTAATGAAAAACTGTTTTTT
TRBV28	TRBJ2-7	.	.	CASSSTGLGEQYF	TGTGCCAGCAGTTCTACAGGGCTCGGCGAGCAGTACTTC
TRBV9	TRBJ2-7	.	.	CASSVGVAKNYEQYF	TGTGCCAGCAGCGTAGGGGTAGCGAAGAACTACGAGCAGTACTTC